This T cell receptor beta chain was captured by sequencing in a study of T cells in localized non-small cell lung cancer. Method: immunoSEQ multiplex PCR; TCRdb's copy keeps in-frame clones and lacks some. The repertoire includes tens of thousands of clones, about nine tenths of them detected once, and about 15% sits in the top ten. J gave up 5 bases and V 2 bases, and 6 bases lay outside the gene matches. The CDR3 covers 16 residues. CDR1 and CDR2 (germline): SGHDT, YYEEEE. The chain is built from TRBV5-6 and TRBJ2-2; 10 nucleotides agree with TRBD1. This TCR was sampled from a man aged 40 to 70 with stage I squamous cell lung carcinoma. The sequencing here drew on peripheral blood, taken before any cancer treatment. The CDR3 reads CASSLIRTGGTGELFF. The CDR3 nucleotides are TGTGCCAGCAGCTTAATAAGGACAGGGGGAACCGGGGAGCTGTTTTTT.